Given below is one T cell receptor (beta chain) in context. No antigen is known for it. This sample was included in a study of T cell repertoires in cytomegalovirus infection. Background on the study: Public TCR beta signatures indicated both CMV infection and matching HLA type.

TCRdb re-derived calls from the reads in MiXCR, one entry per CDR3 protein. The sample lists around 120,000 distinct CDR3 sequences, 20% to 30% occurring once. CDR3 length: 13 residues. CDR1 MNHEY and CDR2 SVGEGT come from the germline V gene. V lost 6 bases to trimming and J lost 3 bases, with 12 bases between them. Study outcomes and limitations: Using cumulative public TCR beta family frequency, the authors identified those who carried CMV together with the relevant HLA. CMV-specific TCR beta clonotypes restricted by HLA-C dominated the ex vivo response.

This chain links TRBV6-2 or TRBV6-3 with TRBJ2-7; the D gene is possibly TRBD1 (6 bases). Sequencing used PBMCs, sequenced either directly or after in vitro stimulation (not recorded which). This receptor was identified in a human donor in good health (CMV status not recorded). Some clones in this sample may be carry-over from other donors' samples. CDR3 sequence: CASRPDRIYEQYF. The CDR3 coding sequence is TGTGCCAGCAGACCCGACAGGATCTACGAGCAGTACTTC.